The sequence of this T cell receptor (beta chain) was determined in a study of response to subunit inactivated influenza vaccine. TCRdb re-called the RT-PCR reads through MiXCR, storing one row per CDR3 protein. The sample holds hundreds of thousands of distinct CDR3 sequences, about 18% seen once. Germline-derived CDR1 and CDR2 are SGHTA and FQGNSA. The CDR3 totals 13 residues. Trimming stripped 5 bases from V and 6 bases from J, with 12 bases between. Whole-study findings and limits: After each seasonal influenza vaccination, few new T cells are recruited, the authors suggested.

This clonotype was counted between two and nine times. The antigen remains unidentified. Sequencing used PBMCs from blood, obtained less than 6 days after vaccination. The sequence derives from a man aged 45-65 years who received an inactivated influenza vaccine. The chain uses TRBV7-2 and TRBJ2-3; tentative D call: TRBD2 (6 bases). The CDR3 sequence: CASSATSFDTQYF. The CDR3 DNA reads as TGTGCCAGCAGCGCGACTAGTTTTGATACGCAGTATTTT.